The clone carrying this TCR beta chain showed up just once. Antigen specificity is unknown. At one of its ends the junction is not consistent with the germline gene, which may arise from a read error. These data originate in a study of T cells in Graves' hyperthyroidism and ophthalmopathy. Looking at the study overall: Specimen type is peripheral blood, collected at initial diagnosis prior to any treatment. The study, taken as a whole, reports: Clonotypes that were expanded in thyroid above 0.001 mostly appeared in blood too.

This CDR3 is 13 amino acids long. The germline gives CDR1 SSHAT, CDR2 FNYEAQ (reference sequence). It was uncontrolled infection, other autoimmune disease, pregnancy or lactation that excluded patients. Researchers amplified the TCR beta CDR3 regions from RNA transcripts. With the HTBI primer set, the TCR CDR3 went through a first round of RT-PCR. Using its own MiXCR run on the multiplex PCR reads, TCRdb lists one record per CDR3 protein. The sample records 300,000 to 450,000 distinct CDR3 sequences, roughly 15% being singletons. The sequenced sample consisted of blood. This chain connects TRBV7-7 to TRBJ2-2; D possibly corresponds to TRBD2 (5 bases). The receptor comes from a woman in her thirties with Graves' ophthalmopathy. CDR3 region: CASSPGVAGELFF. The CDR3 DNA is TGTGCTAGCAGTCCCGGGGTGGCCGGGGAGCTGTTTTTT.